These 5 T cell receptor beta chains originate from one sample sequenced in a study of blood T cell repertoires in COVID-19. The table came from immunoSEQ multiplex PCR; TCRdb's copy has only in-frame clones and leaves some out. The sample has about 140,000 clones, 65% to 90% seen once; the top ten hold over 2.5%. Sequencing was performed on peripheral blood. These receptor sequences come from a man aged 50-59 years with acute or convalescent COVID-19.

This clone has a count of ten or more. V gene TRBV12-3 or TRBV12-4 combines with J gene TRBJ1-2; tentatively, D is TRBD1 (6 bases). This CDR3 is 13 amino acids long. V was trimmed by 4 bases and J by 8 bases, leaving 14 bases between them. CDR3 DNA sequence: TGTGCCAGCAGTTCCGGACAGATTCGCGGCTACACCTTC. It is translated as CASSSGQIRGYTF.

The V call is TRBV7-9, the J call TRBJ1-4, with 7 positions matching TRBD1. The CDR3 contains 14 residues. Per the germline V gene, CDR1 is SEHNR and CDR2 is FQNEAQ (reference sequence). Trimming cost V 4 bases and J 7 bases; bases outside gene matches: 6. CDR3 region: CASSSPGQTEKLFF. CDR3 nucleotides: TGTGCCAGCAGCTCTCCGGGACAGACTGAAAAACTGTTTTTT.

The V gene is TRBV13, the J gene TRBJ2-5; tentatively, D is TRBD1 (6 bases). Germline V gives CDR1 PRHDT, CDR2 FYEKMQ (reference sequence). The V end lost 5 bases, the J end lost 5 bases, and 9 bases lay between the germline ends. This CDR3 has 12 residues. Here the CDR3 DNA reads TGTGCCAGCAGCACCCAGGGGGAGACCCAGTACTTC. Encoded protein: CASSTQGETQYF.

The chain's CDR3 is CASSYGSYNEQFF. The CDR3 DNA follows: TGTGCCAGCAGTTACGGCTCCTACAATGAGCAGTTCTTC. J is TRBJ2-1 and V is TRBV12-3 or TRBV12-4; the D is unclear. Trimming pared 4 bases from V and 0 bases from J, leaving 4 bases between. CDR3 length equals 13 residues.

CDR3 DNA sequence: TGCGCCAGCAGCGGTATCGTCACAGATACGCAGTATTTT. Its protein product is CASSGIVTDTQYF. The J gene is TRBJ2-3, the V gene TRBV10-1, with D unclear. CDR1 WNHNN and CDR2 SYGVQD come from the germline V gene (reference sequence). CDR3 length: 13 amino acids. The V gene lost 6 bases and the J gene lost 2 bases, with 9 bases spanning the gap.